These T cell receptor beta chains were read from a single sample in a study of T cells in Graves' hyperthyroidism and ophthalmopathy. One entry per CDR3 protein results from TCRdb running MiXCR on the multiplex PCR reads. The data show about 540,000 distinct CDR3 sequences, more than 45% seen once. Material for sequencing was peripheral blood or thyroid tissue (not recorded which). These receptors were collected from a woman aged 18-35 years with Graves' hyperthyroidism. Both conserved end residues are part of each CDR3. The D gene is left open where the match is weak. Size tells how often a clone was seen (once, few, many) or the class of an expanded clone, and some rows leave it out.

>TRBJ1-1|many|TRBV5-1|NA|16
CASSLAGVKMNTEAFF
TGCGCCAGCAGCTTGGCAGGGGTCAAGATGAACACTGAAGCTTTCTTT
>TRBJ2-7|few|TRBV5-5|NA|12
CASSLVEGEQYF
TGTGCCAGCAGCTTGGTGGAGGGTGAGCAGTACTTC
>TRBJ1-6|many|TRBV6-5|NA|16
CASSRGFRQNNSPLHF
TGTGCCAGCAGTCGGGGATTTAGACAGAATAATTCACCCCTCCACTTT
>TRBJ2-5|NA|TRBV29-1|TRBD1|14
CSVTLDRARETQYF
TGCAGCGTTACCTTGGACAGGGCGCGGGAGACCCAGTACTTC
>TRBJ2-1|NA|TRBV7-2|NA|13
CASSPRDGGEQFF
TGTGCCAGCAGCCCAAGGGACGGCGGCGAGCAGTTCTTC
>TRBJ2-6|many|TRBV24-1|NA|19
CATSDTTGTSLSGANVLTF
TGTGCCACCAGTGATACTACAGGGACCTCTCTCTCTGGGGCCAACGTCCTGACTTTC
>TRBJ2-1|few|TRBV10-3|TRBD2|16
CAIRGTSGVTENEQFF
TGTGCCATCAGGGGGACTAGCGGGGTCACAGAGAATGAGCAGTTCTTC
>TRBJ2-3|few|TRBV7-9|NA|15
CASSAARGTTDTQYF
TGTGCCAGCAGCGCCGCTAGGGGAACGACAGATACGCAGTATTTT
>TRBJ1-2|NA|TRBV7-9|NA|14
CASSLGGRAYGYTF
TGTGCCAGCAGCTTAGGCGGGAGGGCCTATGGCTACACCTTC
>TRBJ1-4|NA|TRBV6-1|NA|17
CASSETGTEATNEKLFF
TGTGCCAGCAGTGAAACCGGGACCGAAGCAACTAATGAAAAACTGTTTTTT
>TRBJ1-3|many|TRBV9|NA|14
CASSVSLSGNTIYF
TGTGCCAGCAGCGTATCACTATCCGGAAACACCATATATTTT
>TRBJ2-3|NA|TRBV20-1|NA|12
CSANGETDTQYF
TGCAGTGCTAATGGGGAGACAGATACGCAGTATTTT
>TRBJ1-1|NA|TRBV29-1|NA|12
CSLNSMNTEAFF
TGCAGCTTGAACAGTATGAACACTGAAGCTTTCTTT
>TRBJ2-3|many|TRBV10-3|TRBD2|16
CATGTSGIQGTDTQYF
TGTGCCACCGGGACTAGCGGGATACAAGGCACAGATACGCAGTATTTT
>TRBJ2-3|NA|TRBV15|NA|15
CATSRGLGSTDTQYF
TGTGCCACCAGCAGGGGGTTAGGCAGCACAGATACGCAGTATTTT
>TRBJ1-2|many|TRBV29-1|NA|14
CSVEELSINYGYTF
TGCAGCGTTGAAGAGCTTAGTATTAACTATGGCTACACCTTC
>TRBJ2-5|many|TRBV12-3/TRBV12-4|TRBD2|14
CASSRTSEQETQYF
TGTGCCAGCAGTCGGACTAGCGAACAAGAGACCCAGTACTTC
>TRBJ2-2|once|TRBV25-1|TRBD2|15
CASRRSGRNTGELFF
TGTGCCAGCAGGAGGAGCGGGAGGAACACCGGGGAGCTGTTTTTT
>TRBJ1-3|NA|TRBV10-3|TRBD1|20
CAITSYETGGAEVTGNTIYF
TGTGCCATCACCTCCTACGAAACAGGGGGGGCAGAAGTAACTGGAAACACCATATATTTT
>TRBJ2-2|NA|TRBV12-3/TRBV12-4|TRBD1|14
CASRRQGYTGELFF
TGTGCCAGCAGGAGACAGGGGTACACCGGGGAGCTGTTTTTT
>TRBJ2-2|NA|TRBV20-1|NA|16
CSASSPRTRGVGELFF
TGCAGTGCCAGCTCACCACGGACGCGGGGAGTCGGGGAGCTGTTTTTT
>TRBJ2-7|once|TRBV19|NA|15
CASSMGLNIYNEQYF
TGTGCCAGTAGTATGGGACTTAACATTTACAATGAGCAGTACTTC
>TRBJ1-4|few|TRBV27|NA|13
CASSWATNEKLFF
TGTGCCAGCTCGTGGGCAACTAATGAAAAACTGTTTTTT
>TRBJ2-5|NA|TRBV29-1|TRBD2|12
CSLVLAAETQYF
TGCAGCTTAGTTCTAGCGGCGGAGACCCAGTACTTC
>TRBJ2-2|few|TRBV19|TRBD1|16
CAKSEGTGANTGELFF
TGTGCCAAGAGCGAAGGGACAGGGGCGAACACCGGGGAGCTGTTTTTT
>TRBJ2-7|NA|TRBV20-1|NA|16
CSARELSGSLDNEQYF
TGCAGTGCTAGAGAGTTAAGCGGTTCCCTGGACAATGAGCAGTACTTC
>TRBJ1-2|NA|TRBV4-2|NA|13
CANSHEGLGGYTF
TGTGCCAACAGTCATGAGGGGTTGGGTGGCTACACCTTC
>TRBJ1-2|many|TRBV7-8|NA|18
CASSLAPGPSRGNYGYTF
TGTGCCAGCAGCTTAGCCCCTGGGCCCTCAAGGGGTAACTATGGCTACACCTTC
>TRBJ2-7|few|TRBV27|NA|15
CASSREPTSSYEQYF
TGTGCCAGCAGTCGAGAACCTACAAGTTCCTACGAGCAGTACTTC
>TRBJ2-6|NA|TRBV2|NA|16
CASREDSRSGANVLTF
TGTGCCAGCAGAGAGGACAGTAGGAGTGGGGCCAACGTCCTGACTTTC
>TRBJ1-5|many|TRBV4-1|NA|14
CASSQAGSIQPQHF
TGCGCCAGCAGCCAAGCGGGCAGCATTCAGCCCCAGCATTTT
>TRBJ2-7|many|TRBV7-9|NA|15
CASSLNRFGGDEQYF
TGTGCCAGCAGCTTGAACAGGTTTGGGGGAGACGAGCAGTACTTC
>TRBJ1-4|NA|TRBV20-1|TRBD1|13
CSAGTGTNEKLFF
TGCAGTGCCGGGACAGGCACTAATGAAAAACTGTTTTTT
>TRBJ1-5|many|TRBV20-1|NA|11
CSAKDGQPQHF
TGCAGTGCTAAGGACGGTCAGCCCCAGCATTTT
>TRBJ2-3|NA|TRBV6-2/TRBV6-3|TRBD2|16
CASSSNLAASTDTQYF
TGTGCCAGCAGTTCCAACCTAGCGGCTAGCACAGATACGCAGTATTTT
>TRBJ2-6|NA|TRBV25-1|NA|19
CASSSWSVTGATGANVLTF
TGTGCCAGCAGTTCTTGGAGTGTAACGGGGGCTACTGGGGCCAACGTCCTGACTTTC
>TRBJ1-5|NA|TRBV18|TRBD1|14
CASSPGTGDETQHF
TGTGCCAGCTCACCTGGGACAGGGGACGAGACCCAGCATTTT
>TRBJ2-5|once|TRBV10-3|NA|14
CAITDGGREETQYF
TGTGCCATCACCGATGGGGGGCGGGAAGAGACCCAGTACTTC
>TRBJ2-2|few|TRBV3-1|TRBD2|16
CASRGTSGSNTGELFF
TGTGCCAGCAGAGGGACTAGCGGATCGAACACCGGGGAGCTGTTTTTT
>TRBJ2-7|many|TRBV29-1|TRBD2|14
CSVALAGLGYGQYF
TGCAGCGTTGCCTTAGCGGGGCTGGGATACGGGCAGTACTTC
>TRBJ2-7|many|TRBV29-1|TRBD2|14
CSVEVTSEGDEQYF
TGCAGCGTTGAAGTCACTAGCGAGGGCGACGAGCAGTACTTC
>TRBJ1-1|many|TRBV4-3|NA|15
CASSQELTGRAEAFF
TGCGCCAGCAGCCAAGAATTGACGGGTCGGGCTGAAGCTTTCTTT
>TRBJ1-5|NA|TRBV19|TRBD1|15
CASSFLGQGAQPQHF
TGTGCCAGCAGTTTCCTTGGACAGGGGGCTCAGCCCCAGCATTTT
>TRBJ2-7|NA|TRBV4-2|NA|15
CASSPSRGAGYEQYF
TGTGCCAGCAGCCCCTCTAGGGGGGCTGGTTACGAGCAGTACTTC
>TRBJ2-1|NA|TRBV2|NA|11
CASSFNDEQFF
TGTGCCAGCAGTTTTAACGATGAGCAGTTCTTC
>TRBJ1-5|few|TRBV2|NA|15
CASTTSGRGEQPQHF
TGTGCCAGCACCACTAGCGGGAGAGGTGAGCAGCCCCAGCATTTT
>TRBJ1-4|NA|TRBV25-1|NA|15
CASSHPRRSNEKLFF
TGTGCCAGCAGCCACCCCAGGAGATCTAATGAAAAACTGTTTTTT
>TRBJ1-2|many|TRBV10-3|TRBD1|15
CAISEQGLGNYGYTF
TGTGCCATCAGTGAACAGGGGCTGGGTAACTATGGCTACACCTTC
>TRBJ1-2|many|TRBV5-5|NA|15
CASSLDPQVNYGYTF
TGTGCCAGCAGCTTAGACCCGCAGGTTAACTATGGCTACACCTTC
>TRBJ1-4|once|TRBV15|TRBD1|15
CATSSRGQGAEKLFF
TGTGCCACCAGCAGCCGAGGACAGGGGGCTGAAAAACTGTTTTTT
>TRBJ1-1|many|TRBV29-1|NA|13
CSVAGTENTEAFF
TGCAGCGTAGCCGGGACGGAGAACACTGAAGCTTTCTTT
>TRBJ2-7|once|TRBV12-3/TRBV12-4|TRBD1|13
CASSSPGTGEQYF
TGTGCCAGCAGTTCCCCCGGGACAGGCGAGCAGTACTTC
>TRBJ2-7|many|TRBV20-1|NA|18
CSASVDPTQRGFTYEQYF
TGCAGTGCTAGCGTCGATCCCACCCAGAGGGGGTTTACCTACGAGCAGTACTTC
>TRBJ2-2|many|TRBV7-6|TRBD2|15
CASSHRRESPGELFF
TGTGCCAGCAGCCACAGGCGGGAGTCCCCCGGGGAGCTGTTTTTT
>TRBJ2-1|few|TRBV20-1|NA|16
CSARRGGSRVIGEQFF
TGCAGTGCCCGTAGGGGGGGGTCCCGGGTAATTGGTGAGCAGTTCTTC
>TRBJ2-3|NA|TRBV10-1|TRBD2|14
CASNGGRGADTQYF
TGCGCCAGCAACGGCGGGAGGGGAGCAGATACGCAGTATTTT
>TRBJ2-7|NA|TRBV10-3|TRBD2|15
CAISEPTSGGYEQYF
TGTGCCATCAGTGAGCCGACTAGCGGGGGCTACGAGCAGTACTTC
>TRBJ1-2|NA|TRBV7-2|NA|13
CASSFRRDPGYTF
TGTGCCAGCAGCTTCCGGCGGGACCCTGGCTACACCTTC
>TRBJ2-3|few|TRBV11-2|NA|15
CASSFSAGLGGTQYF
TGTGCCAGCAGCTTTTCTGCAGGTCTGGGTGGTACGCAGTATTTT